This TCR beta chain comes out of a study of T cells after posttransplantation cyclophosphamide (dated by TCRdb to 2016 to 2018). About the study as a whole: Using TRB sequencing, the study followed how the T cell repertoire reconstituted after myeloablative bone marrow transplantation in which posttransplantation cyclophosphamide served as GVHD prophylaxis. Samples from some 40 PTCy-treated patients, along with samples from some 17 of their related bone marrow donors, underwent antigen receptor sequencing. Blood from every one of the 30 to 40 PTCy patients who had 1-year posttransplant specimens underwent TRB sequencing. In 3 patients, up to 3 additional blood samples taken between 2 and 5.2 years after transplant also underwent TRB sequencing, as did pretransplant blood from 4 patients. Because TRA and TRB clonality correlated tightly in 8 to 10 samples, the subsequent TCR analyses were limited to TRB only. Public TRB sequences were searched against a database of over 3,500 sequences associated with responses to pathogens, tumor antigens, self-antigens and alloantigens.

The meaning of the sample's treatment or condition label: high-dose cyclophosphamide on days +3 and +4 as single-agent GVHD prophylaxis. PTCy patients received busulfan and fludarabine conditioning, a related or unrelated marrow graft, and cyclophosphamide on days +3 and +4. The PTCy-treated patients were drawn from a prospective, multi-institutional clinical trial. Peripheral blood and bone marrow mononuclear cells were isolated by Ficoll-Hypaque density centrifugation and cryopreserved. Results the study describes overall, beyond this receptor: Across roughly 40 patients, recipient CMV seropositivity and CMV reactivation were highly associated with TRB clonality; PTCy diversity was similar to CNI/methotrexate controls. Donor-recipient similarity was low at 1-2 months but increased during the first year, and donor CD8+ memory clones often dominated later blood repertoires. The TRB repertoires of T cells infiltrating skin or the GI tract showed only limited overlap with the TRB repertoires found in blood.

Reading from cysteine to phenylalanine, the CDR3 counts 19 amino acids. Only the CDR3 DNA is retained, 57 bases long and in frame from the first base. The germline V gene supplies CDR1 MNHNS and CDR2 SASEGT. The germline V end is reduced by 3 bases and the J end by 9 bases; junction bases left unmatched: 19. Genomic DNA was used for TRB sequencing, which was performed with the immunoSEQ assay at survey resolution or with the hsTCRB kit. Per the source publication's procedure: The immunoSEQ software was used for initial read processing, and the LymphoSeq R package was used for repertoire analyses. For each TRB dataset, clonality was calculated as 1 minus normalized Shannon entropy, and the Gini coefficient was computed as well. Phenotypes of unsorted samples were inferred by mapping TRB sequences from sorted subsets of the recipient or donor onto the same recipient's unsorted samples. The clones in this table, taken by TCRdb from immuneACCESS, are in-frame only. Not every clone is retained; where verified, under half of the shortfall comes from an unresolved V gene, and the cause of the rest is unknown. The V and J calls and clone size come from that table; D and trimming were worked out from the DNA. The sample has some 43,000 clones on record, 90% of them singletons. Clones ranked in the top ten supply over 2% of the sample.

As regards this clone: There is no known antigen for this receptor. No base quality values were provided; no much bigger clone lies one nucleotide off.

Source: PBMCs, taken about 64 days after allogeneic stem cell transplant with posttransplant cyclophosphamide. This TCR was sampled from a male patient between 55 and 70 years old who received an allogeneic stem cell transplant from a related donor and was CMV-positive. Following a transplant, a fraction of the T cells may be traceable to the graft donor. Recombination connected TRBV6-1 to TRBJ2-2, with 10 bases in between that match TRBD2. The bases are TGTGCCAGCAGTGATCAACCGGGGCTAGCGGGGGTAAAGAAGTGGGAGCTGTTTTTT. Translated, it reads CASSDQPGLAGVKKWELFF.